This TCR beta chain was retrieved from a study of T-cell reconstitution after alpha-beta-depleted transplantation in children. This clonotype was detected ten times or more. Its antigen is not identified. Study results and caveats: From newly produced T cells came most of the T-cell counts and diversity one year after transplant. The study traced high day-60 TCRbeta diversity in some patients to surviving recipient T cells and thymic progenitors.

Between the trimmed V and J ends, which lost 6 bases and 3 bases, there was a span of 21 bases. The CDR3 covers 16 residues. Looked up from germline, CDR1 is MNHEY and CDR2 is SMNVEV (reference sequence). A TCRbeta library incorporating unique molecular identifiers was prepared. MiXCR, applied by TCRdb to the PCR reads, yields one record per CDR3 protein. The sample lists around 800,000 distinct CDR3 sequences, roughly 15% seen once, with roughly 5% in the top ten. Sequences were derived from PBMCs, mostly from graft donor cells, sampled 360 days after TCRalphabeta/CD19-depleted stem cell transplant. The chain combines TRBV27 with TRBJ2-7; a weak D match, TRBD2 (6 bases). This TCR was sampled from a male patient younger than 18 who had a stem cell transplant for acute lymphoblastic leukemia, so the T cells may come from the graft donor. The CDR3 protein is CASRRDSISAGYEQYF. DNA for the CDR3: TGTGCCAGCAGACGGGACTCCATTTCAGCAGGCTACGAGCAGTACTTC.